The next 18 T cell receptor beta chains were all read from a single sample in a study of cytomegalovirus exposure and HLA in healthy donors. 13 Jbeta primers and 60 Vbeta primers were used for the PCR. Sequencing was performed with immunoSEQ multiplex PCR; in TCRdb, only in-frame clones are kept and a portion is missing. The sample carries 120,000 or so clones, about three quarters recorded once. Sequencing used PBMCs. The source is a woman between 35 and 50 years old in good health and CMV-seropositive.

The chain employs TRBV28 and TRBJ1-2, with TRBD1 matching over 7 bases. Losses at the gene ends were 5 bases for V and 4 bases for J; bases not matched to a gene: 22. Germline CDR1 MDHEN, CDR2 SYDVKM. The CDR3 runs 19 residues. The CDR3 bases are TGTGCCAGCAGTCACAGGGGCGGGGACAGAGCTTCAGGCCCCTATGGCTACACCTTC. It yields the protein CASSHRGGDRASGPYGYTF.

The genes are TRBV28 and TRBJ2-7; 11 bases match TRBD1. CDR1 and CDR2 from the germline V gene are MDHEN and SYDVKM. J gave up 4 bases and V 3 bases, and 5 bases lay outside the gene matches. The CDR3 is 15 residues long. The CDR3 region is CASSFLGTGGYEQYF. The CDR3, as DNA: TGTGCCAGCAGTTTTCTCGGGACAGGGGGGTACGAGCAGTACTTC.

The rearrangement uses TRBV11-3 and TRBJ1-1; D remains unclear. The CDR3 spans 13 residues. The V end was cut by 0 bases, the J end by 6 bases, with 8 bases between. Germline CDR1 is SGHNT and CDR2 is YENEEA. The CDR3 sequence: CASSLDYGSEAFF. The CDR3 coding sequence is TGTGCCAGCAGCTTAGATTACGGTTCTGAAGCTTTCTTT.

This chain links TRBV6-5 with TRBJ1-3; D is possibly TRBD1 (6 bases). Germline CDR1 is MNHEY and CDR2 is SVGAGI. With 6 bases removed from V and 2 bases from J, the gap between germline ends came to 11 bases. The CDR3 is made up of 14 amino acids. CDR3 in DNA: TGTGCCAGCAGGGACAGTAATACTGGAAACACCATATATTTT. Protein: CASRDSNTGNTIYF.

The CDR3 DNA reads TGTGCCGAAAAAGCCCCGAACACTGAAGCTTTCTTT. Translated, it gives CAEKAPNTEAFF. The V call is TRBV19, the J call TRBJ1-1; D gene unclear. The CDR3 loop spans 12 amino acids. Deletions cut 11 bases from V and 1 base from J, with 11 bases between. Germline V CDR1 and CDR2: LNHDA, SQIVND (reference sequence).

The chain employs TRBV2 and TRBJ2-2; a possible D gene is TRBD1 (6 bases). V lost 8 bases and J lost 2, with 12 bases in between. The CDR3 contains 14 residues. Germline lookup yields CDR1 SNHLY and CDR2 FYNNEI. Here the CDR3 DNA reads TGTGCCAGCGGGACACTTATTAACACCGGGGAGCTGTTTTTT. This codes for CASGTLINTGELFF.

The J gene is TRBJ1-4, the V gene TRBV4-2; tentatively, D is TRBD1 (6 bases). The CDR3 is made up of 16 amino acids. The germline V and J ends were trimmed by 0 bases and 10 bases, with 18 bases remaining between them. Germline V gives CDR1 LGHNA, CDR2 YNFKEQ. CDR3 residues: CASSQELGHQEGKLFF. The DNA for the CDR3 is TGTGCCAGCAGCCAAGAATTGGGACATCAAGAGGGAAAACTGTTTTTT.

This clone has a handful of counts. The chain couples TRBV6-1 to TRBJ2-1; tentatively, D is TRBD2 (6 bases). This CDR3 has 12 amino acids. Trimming removed 6 bases at V and 4 bases at J, with 7 bases between. The germline gives CDR1 MNHNS, CDR2 SASEGT. The CDR3 reads CASRGGYNEQFF. DNA for the CDR3: TGTGCCAGCAGGGGGGGTTACAATGAGCAGTTCTTC.

The rearrangement joins TRBV6-5 to TRBJ2-1; weak D call: TRBD1 (5 bases). V was cut by 4 bases and J by 9 bases, with 7 bases left in between. In germline, CDR1 is MNHEY, CDR2 SVGAGI. This CDR3 is 11 amino acids long. DNA of the CDR3: TGTGCCAGCAGTTCTGGGGCTGAGCAGTTCTTC. Translated, it gives CASSSGAEQFF.

V usage is TRBV9 and J usage is TRBJ1-3; the D is unclear. V lost 4 bases to trimming and J lost 0 bases, with 11 bases between them. Germline V CDR1 and CDR2: SGDLS, YYNGEE. CDR3 length: 15 amino acids. The CDR3 region is CASSPPGSSGNTIYF. As DNA, the CDR3 is TGTGCCAGCAGCCCCCCGGGGAGCTCTGGAAACACCATATATTTT.

This clone occurred a few times. V and J are TRBV5-4 and TRBJ1-3; D remains ambiguous. From germline, CDR1 is SGHNT and CDR2 YYREEE (reference sequence). The CDR3 totals 17 residues. V was cut by 1 base and J by 4 bases, with 18 bases left in between. In DNA, the CDR3 is TGTGCCAGCAGCTTGTACGGCGGAGGGTTAGGAGGAAACACCATATATTTT. The encoded protein is CASSLYGGGLGGNTIYF.

There are a few counts of this clone. This chain joins TRBV7-6 and TRBJ2-7; tentative D call: TRBD2 (6 bases). The CDR3 covers 13 residues. The germline V gene encodes CDR1 SGHVS and CDR2 FNYEAQ. Trimming stripped 5 bases from V and 7 bases from J, with 15 bases between. In nucleotides, the CDR3 is TGTGCCAGCAGCCCGGGGTCGGCGGGAGAGCAGTACTTC. As protein: CASSPGSAGEQYF.

This clone was seen more than once but under ten times. V is TRBV10-3 and J is TRBJ2-1, with 13 bases matching TRBD2. The CDR3 length is 14 residues. Germline values: CDR1 ENHRY, CDR2 SYGVKD. J lost 8 bases, V lost 7 bases, and 5 bases had no gene match. The CDR3 is CAIKALAGGDEQFF. CDR3 coding DNA: TGTGCCATCAAAGCACTAGCGGGGGGGGATGAGCAGTTCTTC.

J is TRBJ1-1 and V is TRBV5-1; 7 bases are a match to TRBD1. Germline V lookup: CDR1 SGHRS, CDR2 YFSETQ. The CDR3 runs 16 residues. The ends lost 3 bases at V and 0 bases at J; junction bases unmatched: 8. The CDR3: CASSSEPGQMNTEAFF. The CDR3 bases are TGCGCCAGCAGCTCGGAACCGGGACAGATGAACACTGAAGCTTTCTTT.

V and J are TRBV2 and TRBJ2-7; no clear D. Germline CDR1 is SNHLY and CDR2 is FYNNEI. Trimming removed 2 bases from V and 7 bases from J, with 9 bases in between. The CDR3 length is 12 residues. As DNA, the CDR3 is TGTGCCAGCAGTGAAATCCGGGTGGAGCAGTACTTC. As protein: CASSEIRVEQYF. The variable domain in full, completed from reference TRBV2 and TRBJ2-7, reads EPEVTQTPSHQVTQMGQEVILRCVPISNHLYFYWYRQILGQKVEFLVSFYNNEISEKSEIFDDQFSVERPDGSNFTLKIRSTKLEDSAMYFCASSEIRVEQYFGPGTRLTVT.

This chain joins TRBV19 and TRBJ1-2, with D unresolved. Germline CDR1 LNHDA, CDR2 SQIVND (reference sequence). This CDR3 is 14 amino acids long. Trimming took off 5 bases at V and 0 bases at J, with 10 bases between the two ends. The CDR3 region has the DNA TGTGCCAGTAGTTTGCGTACTCCTAACTATGGCTACACCTTC. As protein: CASSLRTPNYGYTF.

This clone has just a few counts. The chain joins TRBV4-3 to TRBJ2-3; 7 positions match TRBD2. Germline CDR1 is LGHNA and CDR2 is YSLEER. V lost 0 bases and J lost 3; bases outside the gene matches: 3. The CDR3 consists of 15 residues. The CDR3 region is CASSQDGEGTDTQYF. CDR3 nucleotide sequence: TGCGCCAGCAGCCAAGATGGGGAGGGGACAGATACGCAGTATTTT.

The V and J genes are TRBV5-1 and TRBJ2-3, with TRBD2 identical over 7 bases. The germline CDR1 and CDR2 sequences are SGHRS and YFSETQ. After removal of 8 bases from V and 1 base from J, the junction contained 4 bases not matched to a gene. The CDR3 has 13 residues. CDR3 DNA sequence: TGCGCCAGTCGTCGGGGGGGCACAGATACGCAGTATTTT. Translated: CASRRGGTDTQYF. The whole variable domain, remainder taken from reference TRBV5-1 and TRBJ2-3, is KAGVTQTPRYLIKTRGQQVTLSCSPISGHRSVSWYQQTPGQGLQFLFEYFSETQRNKGNFPGRFSGRQFSNSRSEMNVSTLELGDSALYLCASRRGGTDTQYFGPGTRLTVL.